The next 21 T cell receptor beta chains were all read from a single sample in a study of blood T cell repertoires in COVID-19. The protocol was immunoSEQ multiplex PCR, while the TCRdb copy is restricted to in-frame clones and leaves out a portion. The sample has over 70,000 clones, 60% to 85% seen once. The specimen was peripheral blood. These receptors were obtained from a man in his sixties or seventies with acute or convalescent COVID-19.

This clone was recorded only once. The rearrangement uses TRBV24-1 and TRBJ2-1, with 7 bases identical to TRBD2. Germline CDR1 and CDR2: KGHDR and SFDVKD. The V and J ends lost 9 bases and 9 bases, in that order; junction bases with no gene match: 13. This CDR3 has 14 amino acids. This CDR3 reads CATGPQGGIGEQFF. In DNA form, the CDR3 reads TGTGCCACCGGTCCGCAGGGAGGGATAGGTGAGCAGTTCTTC.

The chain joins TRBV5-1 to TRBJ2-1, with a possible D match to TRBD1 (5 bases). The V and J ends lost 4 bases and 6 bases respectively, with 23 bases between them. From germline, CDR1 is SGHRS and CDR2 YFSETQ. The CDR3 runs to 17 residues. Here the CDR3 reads CASSPTIGGAIGNEQFF. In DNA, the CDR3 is TGCGCCAGCAGCCCGACCATAGGTGGGGCGATAGGCAATGAGCAGTTCTTC.

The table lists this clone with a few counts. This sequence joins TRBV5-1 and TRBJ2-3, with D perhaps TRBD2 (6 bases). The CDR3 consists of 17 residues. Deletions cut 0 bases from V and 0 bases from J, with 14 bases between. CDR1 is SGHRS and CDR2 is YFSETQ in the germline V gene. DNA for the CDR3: TGCGCCAGCAGCTTGGCCCCAGCGGGTCAGAGCACAGATACGCAGTATTTT. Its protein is CASSLAPAGQSTDTQYF.

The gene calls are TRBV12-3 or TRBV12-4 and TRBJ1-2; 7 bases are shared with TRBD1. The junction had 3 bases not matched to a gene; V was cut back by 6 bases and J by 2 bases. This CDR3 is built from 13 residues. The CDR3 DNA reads TGTGCCAGCAGCCCACAGGGGAACTATGGCTACACCTTC. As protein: CASSPQGNYGYTF.

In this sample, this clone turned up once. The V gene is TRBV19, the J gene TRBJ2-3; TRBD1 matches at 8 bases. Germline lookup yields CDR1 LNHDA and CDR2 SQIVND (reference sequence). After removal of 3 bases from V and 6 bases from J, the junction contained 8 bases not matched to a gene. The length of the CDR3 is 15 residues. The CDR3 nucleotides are TGTGCCAGTAGTATTGGCGGGAACAGGGGGGATACGCAGTATTTT. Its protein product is CASSIGGNRGDTQYF.

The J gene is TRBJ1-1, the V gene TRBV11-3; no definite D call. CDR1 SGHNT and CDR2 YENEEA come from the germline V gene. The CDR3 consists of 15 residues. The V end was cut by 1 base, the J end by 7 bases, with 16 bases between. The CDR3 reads CASSLGFGVSDEAFF. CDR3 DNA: TGTGCCAGCAGCTTAGGCTTCGGGGTGAGCGATGAAGCTTTCTTT.

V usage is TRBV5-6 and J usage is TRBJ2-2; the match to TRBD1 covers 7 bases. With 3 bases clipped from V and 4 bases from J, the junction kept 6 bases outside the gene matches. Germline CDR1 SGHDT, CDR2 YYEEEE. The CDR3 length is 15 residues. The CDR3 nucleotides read TGTGCCAGCAGCTCCTATCGACAGGGCACCGGGGAGCTGTTTTTT. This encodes CASSSYRQGTGELFF.

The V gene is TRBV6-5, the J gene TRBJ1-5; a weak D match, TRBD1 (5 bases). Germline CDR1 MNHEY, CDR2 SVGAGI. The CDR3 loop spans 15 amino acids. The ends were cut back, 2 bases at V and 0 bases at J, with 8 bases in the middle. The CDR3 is CASSYGANSNQPQHF. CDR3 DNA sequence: TGTGCCAGCAGTTACGGGGCCAATAGCAATCAGCCCCAGCATTTT.

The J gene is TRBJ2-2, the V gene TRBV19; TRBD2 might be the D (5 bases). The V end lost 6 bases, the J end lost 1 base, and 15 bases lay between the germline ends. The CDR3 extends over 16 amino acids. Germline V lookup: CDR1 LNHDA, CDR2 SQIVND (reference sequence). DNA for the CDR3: TGTGCCAGTAGCCCCGGACTCGCCCTGAACACCGGGGAGCTGTTTTTT. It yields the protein CASSPGLALNTGELFF. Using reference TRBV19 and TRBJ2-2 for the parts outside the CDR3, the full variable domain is DGGITQSPKYLFRKEGQNVTLSCEQNLNHDAMYWYRQDPGQGLRLIYYSQIVNDFQKGDIAEGYSVSREKKESFPLTVTSAQKNPTAFYLCASSPGLALNTGELFFGEGSRLTVL.

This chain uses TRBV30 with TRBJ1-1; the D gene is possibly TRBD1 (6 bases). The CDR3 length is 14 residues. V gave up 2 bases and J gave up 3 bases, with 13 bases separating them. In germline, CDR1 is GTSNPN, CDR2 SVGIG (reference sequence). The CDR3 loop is CAWSQGRGYTEAFF. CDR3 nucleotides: TGTGCCTGGAGTCAAGGCAGGGGTTACACTGAAGCTTTCTTT.

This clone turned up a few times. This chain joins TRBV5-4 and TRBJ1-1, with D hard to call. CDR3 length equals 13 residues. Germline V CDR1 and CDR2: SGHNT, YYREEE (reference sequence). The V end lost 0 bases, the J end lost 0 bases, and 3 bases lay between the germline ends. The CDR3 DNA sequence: TGTGCCAGCAGCTTGGACATGAACACTGAAGCTTTCTTT. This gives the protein CASSLDMNTEAFF.

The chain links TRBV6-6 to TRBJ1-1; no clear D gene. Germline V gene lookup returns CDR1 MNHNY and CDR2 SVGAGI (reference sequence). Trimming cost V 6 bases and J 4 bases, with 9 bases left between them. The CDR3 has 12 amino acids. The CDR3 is CASRLRGTEAFF. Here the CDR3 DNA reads TGTGCCAGCAGACTACGGGGCACTGAAGCTTTCTTT.

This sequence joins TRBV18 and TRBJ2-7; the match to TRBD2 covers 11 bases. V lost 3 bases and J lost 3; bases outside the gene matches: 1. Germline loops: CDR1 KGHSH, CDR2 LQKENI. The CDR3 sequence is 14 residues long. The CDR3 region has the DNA TGTGCCAGCTCACCGGGACTAGCGGACTACGAGCAGTACTTC. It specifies CASSPGLADYEQYF.

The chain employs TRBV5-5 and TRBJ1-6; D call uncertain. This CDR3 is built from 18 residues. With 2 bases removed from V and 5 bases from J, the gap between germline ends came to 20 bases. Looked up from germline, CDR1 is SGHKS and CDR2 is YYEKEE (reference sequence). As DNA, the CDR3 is TGTGCCAGCAGCTTTACAACGGCAATGCGGGCGAATAATTCACCCCTCCACTTT. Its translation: CASSFTTAMRANNSPLHF.

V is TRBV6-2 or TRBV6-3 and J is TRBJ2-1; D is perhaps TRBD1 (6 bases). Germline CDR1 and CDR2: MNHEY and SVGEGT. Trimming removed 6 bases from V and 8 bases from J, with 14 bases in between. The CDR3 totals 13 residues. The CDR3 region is CASSRKNRDEQFF. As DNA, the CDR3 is TGTGCCAGCAGCCGTAAGAACAGGGATGAGCAGTTCTTC.

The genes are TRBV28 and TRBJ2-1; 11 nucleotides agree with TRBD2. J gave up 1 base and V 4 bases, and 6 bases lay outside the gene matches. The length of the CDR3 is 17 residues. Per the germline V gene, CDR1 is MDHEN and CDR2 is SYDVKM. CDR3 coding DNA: TGTGCCAGCAGTTCCCTAGCGGGAGGAGTATCCTACAATGAGCAGTTCTTC. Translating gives CASSSLAGGVSYNEQFF.

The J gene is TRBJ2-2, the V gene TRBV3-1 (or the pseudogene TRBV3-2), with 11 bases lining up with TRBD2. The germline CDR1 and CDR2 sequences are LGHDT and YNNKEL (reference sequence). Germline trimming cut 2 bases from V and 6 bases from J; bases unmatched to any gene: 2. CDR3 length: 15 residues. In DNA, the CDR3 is TGTGCCAGCAGCCAATTACTAGCGGGAGCCGGGGAGCTGTTTTTT. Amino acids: CASSQLLAGAGELFF.

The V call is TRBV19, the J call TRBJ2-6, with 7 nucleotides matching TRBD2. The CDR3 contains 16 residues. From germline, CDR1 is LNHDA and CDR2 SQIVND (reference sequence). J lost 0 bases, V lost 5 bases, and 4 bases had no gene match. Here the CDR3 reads CASSPERGSGANVLTF. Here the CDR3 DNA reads TGTGCCAGTAGTCCTGAGCGGGGCTCTGGGGCCAACGTCCTGACTTTC.

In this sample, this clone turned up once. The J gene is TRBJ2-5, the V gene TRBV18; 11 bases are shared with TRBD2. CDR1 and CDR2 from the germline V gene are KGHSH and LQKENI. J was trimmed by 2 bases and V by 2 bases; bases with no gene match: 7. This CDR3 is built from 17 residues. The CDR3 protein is CASSPATTSGDQETQYF. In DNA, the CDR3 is TGTGCCAGCTCACCAGCAACGACTAGCGGGGATCAAGAGACCCAGTACTTC.

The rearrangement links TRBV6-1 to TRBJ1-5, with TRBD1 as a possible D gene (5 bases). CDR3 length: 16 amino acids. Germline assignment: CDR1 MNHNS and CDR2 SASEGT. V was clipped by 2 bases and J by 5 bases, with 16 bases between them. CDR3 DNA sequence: TGTGCCAGCAGTGAATGGGGGGTACTATTGGATCAGCCCCAGCATTTT. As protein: CASSEWGVLLDQPQHF.

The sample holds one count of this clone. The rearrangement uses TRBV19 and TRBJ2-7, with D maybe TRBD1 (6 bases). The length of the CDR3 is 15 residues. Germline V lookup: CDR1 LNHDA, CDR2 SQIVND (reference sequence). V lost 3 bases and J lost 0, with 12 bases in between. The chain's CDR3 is CASSISPDSSYEQYF. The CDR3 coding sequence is TGTGCCAGTAGTATTTCTCCGGACAGCTCCTACGAGCAGTACTTC.